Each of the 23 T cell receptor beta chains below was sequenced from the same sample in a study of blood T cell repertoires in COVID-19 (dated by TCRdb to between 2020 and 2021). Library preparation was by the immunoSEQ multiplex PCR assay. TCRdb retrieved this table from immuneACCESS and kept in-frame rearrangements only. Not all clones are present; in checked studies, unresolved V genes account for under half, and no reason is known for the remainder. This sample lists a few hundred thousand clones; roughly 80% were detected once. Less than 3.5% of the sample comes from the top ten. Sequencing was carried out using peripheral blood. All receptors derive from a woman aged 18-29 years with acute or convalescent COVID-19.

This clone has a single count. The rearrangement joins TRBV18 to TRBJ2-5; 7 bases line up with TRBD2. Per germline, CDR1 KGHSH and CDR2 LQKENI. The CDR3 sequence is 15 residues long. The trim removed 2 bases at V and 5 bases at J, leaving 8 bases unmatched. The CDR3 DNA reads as TGTGCCAGCTCACCAGGGTCCGGGGGGATGGAGACCCAGTACTTC. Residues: CASSPGSGGMETQYF.

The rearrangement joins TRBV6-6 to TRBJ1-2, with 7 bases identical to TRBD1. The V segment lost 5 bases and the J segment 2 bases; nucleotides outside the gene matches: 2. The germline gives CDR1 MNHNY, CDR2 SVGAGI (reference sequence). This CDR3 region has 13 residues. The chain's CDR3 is CASSKQGNYGYTF. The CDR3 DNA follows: TGTGCCAGCAGTAAACAGGGGAACTATGGCTACACCTTC.

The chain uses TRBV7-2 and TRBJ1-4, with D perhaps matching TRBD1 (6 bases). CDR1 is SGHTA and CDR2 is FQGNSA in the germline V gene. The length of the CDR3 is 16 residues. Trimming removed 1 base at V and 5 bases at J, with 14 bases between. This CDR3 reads CASSLVGAGLNEKLFF. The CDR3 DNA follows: TGTGCCAGCAGCTTAGTGGGGGCAGGGTTGAATGAAAAACTGTTTTTT.

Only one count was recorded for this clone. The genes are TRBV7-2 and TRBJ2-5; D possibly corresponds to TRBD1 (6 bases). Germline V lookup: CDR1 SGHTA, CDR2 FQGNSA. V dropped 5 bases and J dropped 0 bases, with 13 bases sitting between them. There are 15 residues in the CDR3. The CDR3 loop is CASSLNRANQETQYF. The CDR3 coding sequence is TGTGCCAGCAGCCTCAACAGGGCCAACCAAGAGACCCAGTACTTC. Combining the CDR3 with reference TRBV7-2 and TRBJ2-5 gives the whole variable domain GAGVSQSPSNKVTEKGKDVELRCDPISGHTALYWYRQSLGQGLEFLIYFQGNSAPDKSGLPSDRFSAERTGGSVSTLTIQRTQQEDSAVYLCASSLNRANQETQYFGPGTRLLVL.

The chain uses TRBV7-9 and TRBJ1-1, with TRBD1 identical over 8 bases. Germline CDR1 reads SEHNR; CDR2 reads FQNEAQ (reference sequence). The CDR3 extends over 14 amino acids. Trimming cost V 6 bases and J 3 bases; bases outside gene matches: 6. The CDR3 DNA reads TGTGCCAGCAGACGACAGGGGAAGGACACTGAAGCTTTCTTT. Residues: CASRRQGKDTEAFF.

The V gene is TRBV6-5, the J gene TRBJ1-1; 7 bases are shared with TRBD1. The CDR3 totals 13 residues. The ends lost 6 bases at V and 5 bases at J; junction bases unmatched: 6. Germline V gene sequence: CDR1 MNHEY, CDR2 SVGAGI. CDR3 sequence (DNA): TGTGCCAGCAGCAGGGGGTTTAGGACTGAAGCTTTCTTT. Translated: CASSRGFRTEAFF.

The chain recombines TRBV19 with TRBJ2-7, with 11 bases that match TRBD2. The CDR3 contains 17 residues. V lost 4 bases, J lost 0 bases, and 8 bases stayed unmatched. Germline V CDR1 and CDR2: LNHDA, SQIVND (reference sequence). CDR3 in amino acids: CASSRNQLAGVSYEQYF. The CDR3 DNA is TGTGCCAGTAGTAGGAACCAACTAGCGGGGGTCTCCTACGAGCAGTACTTC.

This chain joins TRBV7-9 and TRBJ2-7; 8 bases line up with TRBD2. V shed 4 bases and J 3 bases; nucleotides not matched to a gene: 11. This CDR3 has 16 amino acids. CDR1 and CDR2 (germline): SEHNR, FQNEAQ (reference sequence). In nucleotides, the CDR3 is TGTGCCAGCAGCTCCGGCGGTAGCGGGGTAATCTACGAGCAGTACTTC. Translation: CASSSGGSGVIYEQYF. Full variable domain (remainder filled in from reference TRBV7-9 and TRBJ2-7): DTGVSQNPRHKITKRGQNVTFRCDPISEHNRLYWYRQTLGQGPEFLTYFQNEAQLEKSRLLSDRFSAERPKGSFSTLEIQRTEQGDSAMYLCASSSGGSGVIYEQYFGPGTRLTVT.

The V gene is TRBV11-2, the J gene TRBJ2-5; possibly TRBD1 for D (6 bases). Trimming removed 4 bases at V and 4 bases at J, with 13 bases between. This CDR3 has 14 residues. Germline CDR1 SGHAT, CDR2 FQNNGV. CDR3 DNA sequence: TGTGCCAGCAGCTACAGGGTTGGTTTAGAGACCCAGTACTTC. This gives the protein CASSYRVGLETQYF. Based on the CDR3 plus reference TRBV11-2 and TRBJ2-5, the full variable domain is EAGVAQSPRYKIIEKRQSVAFWCNPISGHATLYWYQQILGQGPKLLIQFQNNGVVDDSQLPKDRFSAERLKGVDSTLKIQPAKLEDSAVYLCASSYRVGLETQYFGPGTRLLVL.

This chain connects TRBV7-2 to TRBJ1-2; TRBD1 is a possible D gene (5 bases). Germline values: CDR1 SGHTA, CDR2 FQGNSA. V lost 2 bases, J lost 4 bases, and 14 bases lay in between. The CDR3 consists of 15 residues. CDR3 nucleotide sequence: TGTGCCAGCAGCTTATTCGGTCAGGGAACCTATGGCTACACCTTC. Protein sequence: CASSLFGQGTYGYTF.

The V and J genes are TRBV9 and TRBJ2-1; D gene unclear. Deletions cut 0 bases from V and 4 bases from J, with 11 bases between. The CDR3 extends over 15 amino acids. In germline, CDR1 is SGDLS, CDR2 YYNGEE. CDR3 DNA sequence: TGTGCCAGCAGCGTAGATGTGGCAGAATACAATGAGCAGTTCTTC. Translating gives CASSVDVAEYNEQFF.

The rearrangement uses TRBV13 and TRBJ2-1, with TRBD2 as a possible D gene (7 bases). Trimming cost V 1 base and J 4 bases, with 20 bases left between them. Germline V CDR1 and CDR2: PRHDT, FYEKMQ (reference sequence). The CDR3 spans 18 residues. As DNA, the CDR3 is TGTGCCAGCAGCTTAGTAAGGGGGGGGGCGCCCTGGTACAATGAGCAGTTCTTC. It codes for CASSLVRGGAPWYNEQFF. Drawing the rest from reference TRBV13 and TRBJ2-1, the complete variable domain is AAGVIQSPRHLIKEKRETATLKCYPIPRHDTVYWYQQGPGQDPQFLISFYEKMQSDKGSIPDRFSAQQFSDYHSELNMSSLELGDSALYFCASSLVRGGAPWYNEQFFGPGTRLTVL.

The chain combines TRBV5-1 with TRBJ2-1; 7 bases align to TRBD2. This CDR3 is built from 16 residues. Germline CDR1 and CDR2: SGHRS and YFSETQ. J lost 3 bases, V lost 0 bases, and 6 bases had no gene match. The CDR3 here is CASSLVGTGGYNEQFF. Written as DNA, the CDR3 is TGCGCCAGCAGCTTGGTCGGCACGGGAGGCTACAATGAGCAGTTCTTC.

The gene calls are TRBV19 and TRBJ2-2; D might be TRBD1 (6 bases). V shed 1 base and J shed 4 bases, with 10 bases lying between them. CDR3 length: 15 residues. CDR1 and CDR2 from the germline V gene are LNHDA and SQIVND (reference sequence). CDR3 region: CASSIGGRGTGELFF. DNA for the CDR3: TGTGCCAGTAGTATAGGGGGGCGCGGCACCGGGGAGCTGTTTTTT.

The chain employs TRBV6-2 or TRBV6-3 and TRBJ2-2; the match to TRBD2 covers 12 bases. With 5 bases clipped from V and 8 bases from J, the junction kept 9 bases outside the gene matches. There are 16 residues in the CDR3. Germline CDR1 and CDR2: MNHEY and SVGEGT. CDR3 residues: CASSTTSGRTRGELFF. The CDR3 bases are TGTGCCAGCAGTACTACTAGCGGGAGGACCAGAGGGGAGCTGTTTTTT.

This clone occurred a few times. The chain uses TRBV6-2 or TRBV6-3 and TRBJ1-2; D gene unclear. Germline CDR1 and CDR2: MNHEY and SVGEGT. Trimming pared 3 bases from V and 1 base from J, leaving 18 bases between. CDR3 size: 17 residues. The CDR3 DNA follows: TGTGCCAGCAGTTATCCGAGCTCTACCGGTGTTAACTATGGCTACACCTTC. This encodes CASSYPSSTGVNYGYTF.

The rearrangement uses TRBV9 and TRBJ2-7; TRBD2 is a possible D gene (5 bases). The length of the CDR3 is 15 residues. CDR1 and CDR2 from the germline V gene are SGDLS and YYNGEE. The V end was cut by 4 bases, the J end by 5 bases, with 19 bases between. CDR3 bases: TGTGCCAGCAGCCCCCTCGAGGGCGTTCGCCACGAGCAGTACTTC. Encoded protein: CASSPLEGVRHEQYF.

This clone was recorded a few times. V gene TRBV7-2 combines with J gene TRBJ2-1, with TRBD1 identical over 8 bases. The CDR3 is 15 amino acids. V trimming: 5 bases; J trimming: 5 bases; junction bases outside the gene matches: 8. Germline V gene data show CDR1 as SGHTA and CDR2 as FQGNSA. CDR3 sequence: CASSPGTGNHNEQFF. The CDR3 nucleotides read TGTGCCAGCAGCCCCGGGACAGGCAACCACAATGAGCAGTTCTTC. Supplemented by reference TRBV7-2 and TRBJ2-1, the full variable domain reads GAGVSQSPSNKVTEKGKDVELRCDPISGHTALYWYRQSLGQGLEFLIYFQGNSAPDKSGLPSDRFSAERTGGSVSTLTIQRTQQEDSAVYLCASSPGTGNHNEQFFGPGTRLTVL.

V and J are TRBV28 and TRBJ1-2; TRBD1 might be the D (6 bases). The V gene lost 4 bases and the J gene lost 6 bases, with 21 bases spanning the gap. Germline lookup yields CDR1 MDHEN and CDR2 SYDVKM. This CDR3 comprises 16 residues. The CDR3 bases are TGTGCCAGCAGTTCCCACCGGGACATCCTTCTACATGGCTACACCTTC. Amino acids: CASSSHRDILLHGYTF.

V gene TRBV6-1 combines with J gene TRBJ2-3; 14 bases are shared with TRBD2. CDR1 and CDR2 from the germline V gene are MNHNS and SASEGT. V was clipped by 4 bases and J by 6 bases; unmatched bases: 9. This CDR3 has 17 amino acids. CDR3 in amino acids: CASSADRTSGRSDTQYF. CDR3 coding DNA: TGTGCCAGCAGTGCGGATAGGACTAGCGGGAGGTCCGATACGCAGTATTTT.

Here the CDR3 reads CASSQYTGIHEQYF. The CDR3 nucleotides are TGTGCCAGCAGCCAATATACAGGGATCCACGAGCAGTACTTC. The rearrangement uses TRBV4-2 and TRBJ2-7, with D possibly matching TRBD1 (6 bases). The CDR3 length is 14 residues. V was pared by 2 bases and J by 5 bases, with 13 bases between. From germline, CDR1 is LGHNA and CDR2 YNFKEQ.

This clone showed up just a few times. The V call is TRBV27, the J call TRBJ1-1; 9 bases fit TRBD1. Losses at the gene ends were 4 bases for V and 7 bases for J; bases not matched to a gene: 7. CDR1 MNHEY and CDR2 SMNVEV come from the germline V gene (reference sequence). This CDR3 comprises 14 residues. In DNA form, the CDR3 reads TGTGCCAGCAGTTCAGGACAGGGGCCCAATGAAGCTTTCTTT. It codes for CASSSGQGPNEAFF.

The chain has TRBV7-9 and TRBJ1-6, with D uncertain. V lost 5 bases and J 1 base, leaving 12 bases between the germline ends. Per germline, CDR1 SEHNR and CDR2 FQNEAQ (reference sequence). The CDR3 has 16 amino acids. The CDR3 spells CASSQRPGSYNSPLHF. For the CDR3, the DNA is TGTGCCAGCAGCCAGAGGCCGGGTTCCTATAATTCACCCCTCCACTTT.